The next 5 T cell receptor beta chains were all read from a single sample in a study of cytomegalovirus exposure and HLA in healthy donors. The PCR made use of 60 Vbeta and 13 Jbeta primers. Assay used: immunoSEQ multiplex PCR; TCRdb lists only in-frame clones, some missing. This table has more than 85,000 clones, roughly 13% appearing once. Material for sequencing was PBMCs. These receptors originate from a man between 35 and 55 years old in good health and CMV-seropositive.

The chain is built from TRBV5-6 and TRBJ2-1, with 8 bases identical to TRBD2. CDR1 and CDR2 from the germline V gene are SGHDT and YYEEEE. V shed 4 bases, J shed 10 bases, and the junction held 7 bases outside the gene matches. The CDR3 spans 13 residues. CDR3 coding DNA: TGTGCCAGCAGCCCGCGAATAGCGGGAGAGCAGTTCTTC. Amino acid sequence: CASSPRIAGEQFF. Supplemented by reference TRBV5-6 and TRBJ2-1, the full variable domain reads DAGVTQSPTHLIKTRGQQVTLRCSPKSGHDTVSWYQQALGQGPQFIFQYYEEEERQRGNFPDRFSGHQFPNYSSELNVNALLLGDSALYLCASSPRIAGEQFFGPGTRLTVL.

This chain's CDR3 is CASSPTTSGETQYF. DNA for the CDR3: TGTGCCAGCAGTCCTACCACCTCGGGAGAGACCCAGTACTTC. V gene TRBV27 combines with J gene TRBJ2-5; D is undetermined. Trimming cost V 5 bases and J 4 bases, with 14 bases left between them. The CDR3 has 14 residues. In germline, CDR1 is MNHEY, CDR2 SMNVEV (reference sequence).

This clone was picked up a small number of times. The CDR3 DNA follows: TGTGCCAGCAGCCCCGGGGGGGGCTATGGCTACACCTTC. Its protein is CASSPGGGYGYTF. This chain uses TRBV7-2 with TRBJ1-2; D perhaps matches TRBD1 (5 bases). Deletions cut 5 bases from V and 4 bases from J, with 11 bases between. CDR1 is SGHTA, CDR2 FQGNSA, per germline. The length of the CDR3 is 13 residues.

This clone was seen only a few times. This CDR3 reads CASSLEVGREETQYF. CDR3 nucleotide sequence: TGCGCCAGCAGCTTGGAAGTGGGCAGGGAAGAGACCCAGTACTTC. This rearrangement joins TRBV5-1 to TRBJ2-5; D is perhaps TRBD1 (5 bases). Germline CDR1 and CDR2: SGHRS and YFSETQ. Trimming removed 0 bases at V and 3 bases at J, with 12 bases between. The CDR3 is 15 residues long.

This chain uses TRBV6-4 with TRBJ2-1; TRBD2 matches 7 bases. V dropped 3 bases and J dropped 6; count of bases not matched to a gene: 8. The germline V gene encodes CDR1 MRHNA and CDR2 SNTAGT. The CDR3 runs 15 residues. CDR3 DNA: TGTGCCAGCAGTGAACTGAGCGGGAAGAGCAATGAGCAGTTCTTC. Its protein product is CASSELSGKSNEQFF.